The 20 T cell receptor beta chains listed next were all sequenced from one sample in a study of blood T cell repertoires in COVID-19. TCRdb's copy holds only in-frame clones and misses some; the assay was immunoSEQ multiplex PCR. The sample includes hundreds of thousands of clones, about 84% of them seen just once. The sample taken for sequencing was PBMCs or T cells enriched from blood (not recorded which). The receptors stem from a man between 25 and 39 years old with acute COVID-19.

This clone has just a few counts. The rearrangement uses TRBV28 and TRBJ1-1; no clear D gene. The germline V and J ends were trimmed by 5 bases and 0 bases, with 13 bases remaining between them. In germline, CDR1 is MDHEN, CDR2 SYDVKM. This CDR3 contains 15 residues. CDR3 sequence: CASSPKRHLNTEAFF. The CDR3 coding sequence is TGTGCCAGCAGTCCCAAACGACACTTGAACACTGAAGCTTTCTTT.

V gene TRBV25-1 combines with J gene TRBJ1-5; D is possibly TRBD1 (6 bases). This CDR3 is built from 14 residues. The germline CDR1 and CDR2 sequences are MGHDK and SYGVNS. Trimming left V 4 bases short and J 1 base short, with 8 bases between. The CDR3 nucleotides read TGTGCCAGCAGTGTTGGGACAAGCAATCAGCCCCAGCATTTT. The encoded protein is CASSVGTSNQPQHF.

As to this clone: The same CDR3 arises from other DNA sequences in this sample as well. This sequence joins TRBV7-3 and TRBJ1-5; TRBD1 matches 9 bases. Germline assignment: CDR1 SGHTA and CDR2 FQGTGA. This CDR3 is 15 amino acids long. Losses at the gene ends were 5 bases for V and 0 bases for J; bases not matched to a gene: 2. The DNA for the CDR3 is TGTGCCAGCAGCCCGACAGGGGGTAGCAATCAGCCCCAGCATTTT. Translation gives CASSPTGGSNQPQHF.

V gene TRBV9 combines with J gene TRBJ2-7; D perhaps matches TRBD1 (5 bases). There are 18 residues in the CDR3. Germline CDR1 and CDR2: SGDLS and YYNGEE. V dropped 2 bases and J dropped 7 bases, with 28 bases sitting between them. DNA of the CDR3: TGTGCCAGCAGCGTGCTGGGATTGGACACAGGTAATATCTTGGAGCAGTACTTC. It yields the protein CASSVLGLDTGNILEQYF. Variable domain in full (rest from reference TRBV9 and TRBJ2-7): DSGVTQTPKHLITATGQRVTLRCSPRSGDLSVYWYQQSLDQGLQFLIQYYNGEERAKGNILERFSAQQFPDLHSELNLSSLELGDSALYFCASSVLGLDTGNILEQYFGPGTRLTVT.

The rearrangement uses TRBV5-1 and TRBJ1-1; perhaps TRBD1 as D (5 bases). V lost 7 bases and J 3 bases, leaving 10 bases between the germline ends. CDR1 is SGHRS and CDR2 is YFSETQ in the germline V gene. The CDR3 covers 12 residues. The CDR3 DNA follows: TGCGCCAGCCTAGGAGGGGACACTGAAGCTTTCTTT. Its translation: CASLGGDTEAFF.

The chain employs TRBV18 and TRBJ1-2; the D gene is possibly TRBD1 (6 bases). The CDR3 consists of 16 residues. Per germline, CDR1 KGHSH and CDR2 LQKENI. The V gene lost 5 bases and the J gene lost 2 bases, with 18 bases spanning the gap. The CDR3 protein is CASSGQTKTGNYGYTF. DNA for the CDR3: TGTGCCAGCTCAGGACAGACAAAGACAGGAAACTATGGCTACACCTTC.

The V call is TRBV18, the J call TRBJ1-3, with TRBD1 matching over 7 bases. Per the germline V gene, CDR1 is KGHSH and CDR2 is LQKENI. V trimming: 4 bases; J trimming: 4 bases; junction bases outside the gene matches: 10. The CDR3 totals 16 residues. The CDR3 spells CASSQTGQSLGNTIYF. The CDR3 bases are TGTGCCAGCTCACAGACGGGACAGAGTCTAGGAAACACCATATATTTT.

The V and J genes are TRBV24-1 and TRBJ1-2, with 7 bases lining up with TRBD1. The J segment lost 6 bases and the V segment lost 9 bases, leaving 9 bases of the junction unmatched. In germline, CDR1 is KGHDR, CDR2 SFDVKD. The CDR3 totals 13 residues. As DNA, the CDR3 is TGTGCCACCGGAAGGACAGGAGTGGATGGCTACACCTTC. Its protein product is CATGRTGVDGYTF.

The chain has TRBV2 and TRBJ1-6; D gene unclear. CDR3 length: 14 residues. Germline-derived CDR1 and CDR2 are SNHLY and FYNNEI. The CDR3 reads CASEGIAYNSPLHF. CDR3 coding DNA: TGTGCTTCGGAGGGAATCGCCTATAATTCACCCCTCCACTTT.

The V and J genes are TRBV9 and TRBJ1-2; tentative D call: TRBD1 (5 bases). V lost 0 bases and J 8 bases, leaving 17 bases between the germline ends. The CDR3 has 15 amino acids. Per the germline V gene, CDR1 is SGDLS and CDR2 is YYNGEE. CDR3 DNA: TGTGCCAGCAGCGTAGAGGAGGGACCCACTACCGGCTACACCTTC. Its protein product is CASSVEEGPTTGYTF.

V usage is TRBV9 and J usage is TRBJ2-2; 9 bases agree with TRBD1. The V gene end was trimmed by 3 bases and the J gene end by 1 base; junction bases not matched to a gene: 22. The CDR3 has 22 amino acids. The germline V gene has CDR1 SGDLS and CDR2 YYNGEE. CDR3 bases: TGTGCCAGCAGCGGAGGGCCCTCGCCGGGGACAGGGCCACCCATGAACACCGGGGAGCTGTTTTTT. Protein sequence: CASSGGPSPGTGPPMNTGELFF.

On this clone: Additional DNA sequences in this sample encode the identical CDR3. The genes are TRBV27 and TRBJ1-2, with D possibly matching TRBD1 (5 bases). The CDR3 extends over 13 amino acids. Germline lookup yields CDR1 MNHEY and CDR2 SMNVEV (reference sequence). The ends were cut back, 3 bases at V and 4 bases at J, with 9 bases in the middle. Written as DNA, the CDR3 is TGTGCCAGCAGTTTTAGGGGTGGCTATGGCTACACCTTC. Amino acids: CASSFRGGYGYTF.

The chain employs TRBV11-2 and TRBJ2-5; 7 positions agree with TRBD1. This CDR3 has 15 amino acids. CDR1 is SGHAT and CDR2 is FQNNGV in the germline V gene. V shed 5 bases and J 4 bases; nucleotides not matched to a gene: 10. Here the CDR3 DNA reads TGTGCCAGCAGCCCCAGACAGGGTCCCCTAGAGACCCAGTACTTC. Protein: CASSPRQGPLETQYF.

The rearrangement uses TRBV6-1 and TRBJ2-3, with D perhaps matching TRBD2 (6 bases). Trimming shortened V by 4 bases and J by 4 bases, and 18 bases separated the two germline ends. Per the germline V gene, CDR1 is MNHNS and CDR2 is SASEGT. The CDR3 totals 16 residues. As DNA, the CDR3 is TGTGCCAGCAGTGTCGGGGGTGGGGTTAACCCAGATACGCAGTATTTT. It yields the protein CASSVGGGVNPDTQYF.

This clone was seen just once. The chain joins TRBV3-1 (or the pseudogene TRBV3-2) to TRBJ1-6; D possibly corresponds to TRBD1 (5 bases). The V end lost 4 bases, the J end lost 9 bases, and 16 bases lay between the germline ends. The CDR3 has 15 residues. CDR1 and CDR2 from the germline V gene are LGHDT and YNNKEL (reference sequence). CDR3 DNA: TGTGCCAGCAGCCGGACCGGGAGTACAGGTTCACCCCTCCACTTT. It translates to CASSRTGSTGSPLHF.

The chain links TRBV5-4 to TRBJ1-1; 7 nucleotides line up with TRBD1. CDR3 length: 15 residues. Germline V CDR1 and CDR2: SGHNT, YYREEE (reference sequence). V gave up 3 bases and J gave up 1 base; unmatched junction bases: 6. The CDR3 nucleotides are TGTGCCAGCAGCTCGACAGGGTCGGGGAACACTGAAGCTTTCTTT. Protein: CASSSTGSGNTEAFF.

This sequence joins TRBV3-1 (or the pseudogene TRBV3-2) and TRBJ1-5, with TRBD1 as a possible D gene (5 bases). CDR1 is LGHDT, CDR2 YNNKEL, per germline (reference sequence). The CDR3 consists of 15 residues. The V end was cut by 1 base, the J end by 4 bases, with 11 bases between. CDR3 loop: CASSQGGLVNQPQHF. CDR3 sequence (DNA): TGTGCCAGCAGCCAAGGGGGACTGGTTAATCAGCCCCAGCATTTT.

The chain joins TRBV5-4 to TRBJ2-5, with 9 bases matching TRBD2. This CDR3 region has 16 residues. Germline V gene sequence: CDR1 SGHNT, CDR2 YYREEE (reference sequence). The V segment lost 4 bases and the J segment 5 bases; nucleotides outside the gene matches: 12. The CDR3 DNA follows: TGTGCCAGCAGCCTGTATAGCGGGGGCCTTCGGGAGACCCAGTACTTC. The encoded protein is CASSLYSGGLRETQYF.

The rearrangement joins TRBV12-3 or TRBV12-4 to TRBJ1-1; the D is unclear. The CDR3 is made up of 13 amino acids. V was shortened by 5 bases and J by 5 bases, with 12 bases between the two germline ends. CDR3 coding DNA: TGTGCCAGCAGTCTAGGCCTCCGGACTGAAGCTTTCTTT. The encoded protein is CASSLGLRTEAFF.

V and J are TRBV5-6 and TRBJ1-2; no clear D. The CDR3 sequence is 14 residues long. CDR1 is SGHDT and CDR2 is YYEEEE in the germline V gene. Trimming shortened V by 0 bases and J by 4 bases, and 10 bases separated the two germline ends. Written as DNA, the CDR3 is TGTGCCAGCAGCTTGGGAGGCCAGTCCTATGGCTACACCTTC. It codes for CASSLGGQSYGYTF.